This T cell receptor beta chain is drawn from a study of metastatic and nonmetastatic thyroid tumors (TCRdb year 2020). With respect to the entire study: The researchers compared repertoires between peripheral blood samples and tumor or nodule tissue samples from patients with malignant or benign thyroid disease.

What the work shows at the level of the full study, not this receptor alone: TCR beta diversity was reported as significantly higher in malignant tumors than in benign nodules, in both blood and tumor samples.

None of the patients had been given any treatment before thyroid surgery. Using T-cell receptor beta sequencing, the study looked back at clinical samples from patients collected from the early 2010s to the late 2010s. The library was obtained by PCR. The instrument given in TCRdb is Illumina HiSeq 4000. High-throughput sequencing was used to profile the TCR beta-chain CDR3 region of every patient. In the paper's pipeline: A classifier to discriminate distant-metastatic papillary thyroid cancer patients was built from CDR3 differences across clinicopathological groups. The Shannon index was used to measure repertoire diversity, and the Morisita-Horn index was used to measure how similar tumor and blood repertoires were. Using fastp trimming at Q25 and MiXCR clonotype assembly, TCRdb reanalyzed the public sequencing data and kept in-frame beta chains. Clone size and V and J calls follow TCRdb, not the original study. The sample yields 65,000 to 70,000 clones; 14% were counted once. Over 6.5% of the sample belongs to the ten largest clones.

The CDR3, from cysteine to phenylalanine, totals 13 residues. Only the CDR3 region is kept as DNA, spanning 39 bases read in frame from base 1. The germline V gene sets CDR1 to SGHTA and CDR2 to FQGNSA. Deletion took 4 bases off V and 4 bases off J, with a span of 7 bases between the germline ends. Only one count was recorded for this clone. Its target antigen remains unknown. No base quality values were provided; no much bigger clone lies one nucleotide off. One read gives only weak evidence. The receptor comes from a male donor with papillary thyroid cancer or a benign thyroid nodule (not recorded which). Some clones in this sample may be carry-over from other donors' samples. The chain is made from TRBV7-2 and TRBJ2-2; the D gene cannot be resolved reliably. Sequenced input: blood. The bases are TGTGCCAGCAGCTCGTACAGCACCGGGGAGCTGTTTTTT. Its product reads: CASSSYSTGELFF.